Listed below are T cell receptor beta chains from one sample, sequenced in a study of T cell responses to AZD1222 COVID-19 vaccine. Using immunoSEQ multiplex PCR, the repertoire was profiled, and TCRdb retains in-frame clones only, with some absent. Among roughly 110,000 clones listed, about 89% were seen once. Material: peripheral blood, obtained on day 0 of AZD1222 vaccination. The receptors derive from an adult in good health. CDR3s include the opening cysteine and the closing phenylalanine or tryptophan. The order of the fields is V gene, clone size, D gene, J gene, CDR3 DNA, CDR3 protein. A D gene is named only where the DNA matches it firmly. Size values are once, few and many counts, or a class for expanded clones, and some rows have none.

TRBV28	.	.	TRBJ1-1	TGTGCCAGCAGTCCATCTGGATTGGTCCCCGCGGGCACTGAAGCTTTCTTT	CASSPSGLVPAGTEAFF
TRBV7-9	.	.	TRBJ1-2	TGTGCCAGCAGCTCCCCCGGGTTAGCTAAGGACTATGGCTACACCTTC	CASSSPGLAKDYGYTF
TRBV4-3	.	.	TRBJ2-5	TGCGCCAGCAGCCAAGGACTCCTGGGGGAGACCCAGTACTTC	CASSQGLLGETQYF
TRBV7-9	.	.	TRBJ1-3	TGTGCCAGCAGCTTAGATGGAGTTCTCTCTGGAAACACCATATATTTT	CASSLDGVLSGNTIYF
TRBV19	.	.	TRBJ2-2	TGTGCCAGTAGTCTCATAGGCGGTGGCACCGGGGAGCTGTTTTTT	CASSLIGGGTGELFF
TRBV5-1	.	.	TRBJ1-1	TGCGCCAGCAGCTTGGGGCAGGGGCTCACTGAAGCTTTCTTT	CASSLGQGLTEAFF
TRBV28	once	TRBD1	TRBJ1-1	TGTGCCAGCAGTTTCCTACAGGGGCAGAACACTGAAGCTTTCTTT	CASSFLQGQNTEAFF
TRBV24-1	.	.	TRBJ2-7	TGTGCCACCAGTGCGGGCTACGGAACTTACGAGCAGTACTTC	CATSAGYGTYEQYF
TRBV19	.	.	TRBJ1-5	TGTGCCAGTACCGGGGCGTGGGATAGCAATCAGCCCCAGCATTTT	CASTGAWDSNQPQHF
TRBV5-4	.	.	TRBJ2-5	TGTGCCAGCAGCGTTGGATTACAAGAGACCCAGTACTTC	CASSVGLQETQYF
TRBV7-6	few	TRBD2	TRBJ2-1	TGTGCCAGCAGCTTAGCTCTCGGGACTAGCTCCTACAATGAGCAGTTCTTC	CASSLALGTSSYNEQFF
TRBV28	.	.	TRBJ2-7	TGTGCCAGCAGGGGGGGTGCGGACTTCTTCTACGAGCAGTACTTC	CASRGGADFFYEQYF
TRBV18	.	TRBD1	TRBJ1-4	TGTGCCAGCTCACCAGACAGGGTGGGCGAAAAACTGTTTTTT	CASSPDRVGEKLFF
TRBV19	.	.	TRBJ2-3	TGTGCCAGTAGTATTGGCACCACAGATACGCAGTATTTT	CASSIGTTDTQYF
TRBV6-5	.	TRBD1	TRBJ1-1	TGTGCCAGTCGTACAGGGGGCGCGGGTAACGCTGAAGCTTTCTTT	CASRTGGAGNAEAFF
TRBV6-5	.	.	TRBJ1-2	TGTGCCAGCAGGGGAGCGTCGGGGTTAGAGGGCTACACCTTC	CASRGASGLEGYTF
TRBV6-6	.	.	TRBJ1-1	TGTGCCAGCAGTTACGGCCGACGGGACCTGGGGACTGAAGCTTTCTTT	CASSYGRRDLGTEAFF
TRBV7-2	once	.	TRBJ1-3	TGTGCCAGCAGCTCGAGACCCCCCGCCGGGACAAGGGCAAACACCATATATTTT	CASSSRPPAGTRANTIYF
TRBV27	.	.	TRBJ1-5	TGTGCCAGCAGTTTTCGGGGCCAGGGCAATCAGCCCCAGCATTTT	CASSFRGQGNQPQHF
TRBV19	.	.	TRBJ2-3	TGTGCCAGTAGTATTATGAGGACAGATACGCAGTATTTT	CASSIMRTDTQYF
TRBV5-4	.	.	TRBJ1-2	TGTGCCAGCAGCTTGGAGCTGGGTGGCTATGGCTACACCTTC	CASSLELGGYGYTF
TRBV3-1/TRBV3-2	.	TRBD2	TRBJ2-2	TGTGCCAGCAGCCAAGTTTTAGGGACTAGGGACGGGGAGCTGTTTTTT	CASSQVLGTRDGELFF
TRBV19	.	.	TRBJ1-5	TGTGCCAGTAGCCTCTCCCTCACGTTTAGCAATCAGCCCCAGCATTTT	CASSLSLTFSNQPQHF
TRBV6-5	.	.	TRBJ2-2	TGTGCCAGCAGCCAAGGGCACATGAACACCGGGGAGCTGTTTTTT	CASSQGHMNTGELFF
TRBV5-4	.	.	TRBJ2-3	TGTGCCAGCAGCTTGTTGGCCCTTACAAGCACAGATACGCAGTATTTT	CASSLLALTSTDTQYF
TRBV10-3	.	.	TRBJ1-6	TGTGCCATCAGTGATTTAGGGGGAAATTCACCCCTCCACTTT	CAISDLGGNSPLHF
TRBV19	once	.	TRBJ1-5	TGTGCCAGTAGTATAGGCCTACTAACAACTAGCAATCAGCCCCAGCATTTT	CASSIGLLTTSNQPQHF
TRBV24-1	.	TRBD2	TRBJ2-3	TGTGCCACCAGTGATTTGCAGGCTAGCGGGACAGATACGCAGTATTTT	CATSDLQASGTDTQYF
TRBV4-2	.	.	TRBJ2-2	TGTGCCAGCAGCCAAGCGGGGCCTAGAACCGGGGAGCTGTTTTTT	CASSQAGPRTGELFF
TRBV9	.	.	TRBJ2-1	TGTGCCAGCAGCCCCGAAGGGGGAAATGAGCAGTTCTTC	CASSPEGGNEQFF
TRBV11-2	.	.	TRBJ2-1	TGTGCCAGCCGGGCGTCATTGTTGAACAATGAGCAGTTCTTC	CASRASLLNNEQFF
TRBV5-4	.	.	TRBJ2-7	TGTGCCAGCAGCTTAGAAGACGAGCAGTACTTC	CASSLEDEQYF
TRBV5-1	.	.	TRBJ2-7	TGCGCCAGCAGCGGGGGCTACGAGCAGTACTTC	CASSGGYEQYF
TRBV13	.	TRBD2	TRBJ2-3	TGTGCCAGCAGCTTATTAATCTTAGCGGGGGAAGATACGCAGTATTTT	CASSLLILAGEDTQYF
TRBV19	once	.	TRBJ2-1	TGTGCCAGTAGTATCTGGGGATATGAGCAGTTCTTC	CASSIWGYEQFF
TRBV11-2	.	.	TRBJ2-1	TGTGCCAGCAGCGCACCGGGGCTGCCCGCTGAGCAGTTCTTC	CASSAPGLPAEQFF
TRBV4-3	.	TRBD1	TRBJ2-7	TGCGCCAGCAGCCCCGGACAGGGGAGCTCCTACGAGCAGTACTTC	CASSPGQGSSYEQYF